A single count supports the clone carrying this T cell receptor beta chain. What it binds is not known. This sample stems from a study of CD8+ T cells in alopecia areata. Study-wide background: Tofacitinib ran 6 to 18 months, followed by 6 months off drug.

This CDR3 region has 14 residues. Germline V gene lookup returns CDR1 SGHTA and CDR2 FQGNSA. V was pared by 4 bases and J by 2 bases, with 11 bases between. TCR sequencing used cDNA made by reverse transcription of extracted RNA. Sequencing used immunoSEQ multiplex PCR; TCRdb keeps in-frame clones, though not all of them. The repertoire holds roughly 19,000 clones, approximately 70% seen once, with roughly 6% in the top ten. Study conclusions and caveats: Especially in alopecia totalis/universalis, lesional scalp showed greater clonality than normal scalp did. Shared TCR sequences were less clear between patients than in mice, possibly partly from HLA diversity.

Individuals with alopecia areata gave both lesional scalp punch biopsies and peripheral blood for collection. Material: skin, obtained at week 0. The sequence was collected from a human donor with alopecia areata. The J gene is TRBJ1-1, the V gene TRBV7-2; possible D gene TRBD1, 6 bases. This CDR3 is CASSSIQGNTEAFF. The CDR3 DNA is TGTGCCAGCAGCTCGATACAGGGAAACACTGAAGCTTTCTTT.